Following are 18 T cell receptor beta chains from one sample sequenced in a study of T cells in Graves' hyperthyroidism and ophthalmopathy. The source material, RNA transcripts, was used to amplify TCR beta CDR3 regions. The HTBI primer set was used in a first-round RT-PCR of the TCR CDR3. TCRdb used MiXCR to reprocess the multiplex PCR reads, holding one entry per CDR3 protein. The sample lists 600,000 to 650,000 distinct CDR3 sequences, 15% to 20% occurring once. The sequenced material came from blood. Receptors originate from a young woman with Graves' hyperthyroidism.

This clonotype has just a few counts. This chain connects TRBV5-1 to TRBJ2-3; 7 bases are a match to TRBD2. CDR1 and CDR2 from the germline V gene are SGHRS and YFSETQ. This CDR3 is built from 15 residues. The ends lost 6 bases at V and 1 base at J; junction bases unmatched: 8. The CDR3 coding sequence is TGCGCCAGCACACAAAGTGGGGGGGGCACAGATACGCAGTATTTT. This sequence encodes CASTQSGGGTDTQYF.

The chain combines TRBV28 with TRBJ2-1; 8 bases map to TRBD2. V lost 7 bases, J lost 9 bases, and 26 bases stayed unmatched. The length of the CDR3 is 19 residues. CDR1 is MDHEN, CDR2 SYDVKM, per germline. As DNA, the CDR3 is TGTGCCAGCACCTCTGGACCTCAGGGGTTAAGCGGGAGATCCAGTGAGCAGTTCTTC. Translated: CASTSGPQGLSGRSSEQFF.

This clonotype occurred many times. The chain joins TRBV28 to TRBJ2-3; tentatively, D is TRBD1 (6 bases). The germline V gene has CDR1 MDHEN and CDR2 SYDVKM. The germline V and J ends were trimmed by 6 bases and 4 bases, with 11 bases remaining between them. This CDR3 is built from 13 residues. The CDR3 DNA is TGTGCCAGCAGAAAACAGGGATCAGATACGCAGTATTTT. Its translation: CASRKQGSDTQYF.

The table lists this clonotype with many counts. This chain links TRBV30 with TRBJ2-7; tentatively, D is TRBD1 (7 bases). Trimming stripped 4 bases from V and 3 bases from J, with 10 bases between. CDR3 length: 12 amino acids. Germline V gene data show CDR1 as GTSNPN and CDR2 as SVGIG (reference sequence). CDR3 in amino acids: CAWTGGHYEQYF. The CDR3 DNA is TGTGCCTGGACAGGGGGGCACTACGAGCAGTACTTC.

This clonotype has at least ten counts. The gene calls are TRBV20-1 and TRBJ2-7; maybe TRBD2 (5 bases). Deletions cut 1 base from V and 4 bases from J, with 14 bases between. The germline CDR1 and CDR2 sequences are DFQATT and SNEGSKA (reference sequence). The CDR3 runs to 14 residues. CDR3 coding DNA: TGCAGTGCTAGAGTCGTTGGGCTAGCTTACGAGCAGTACTTC. This sequence encodes CSARVVGLAYEQYF.

In this sample, this clonotype turned up many times. The chain carries TRBV30 and TRBJ2-7, with D possibly TRBD2 on 5 matching bases. Germline CDR1 reads GTSNPN; CDR2 reads SVGIG (reference sequence). The V end lost 4 bases, the J end lost 4 bases, and 14 bases lay between the germline ends. There are 13 residues in the CDR3. The CDR3 is CAWIKADSYEQYF. For the CDR3, the DNA is TGTGCCTGGATAAAAGCGGATTCTTACGAGCAGTACTTC.

This clonotype was recorded at least ten times. The chain carries TRBV20-1 and TRBJ2-7, with D perhaps matching TRBD2 (5 bases). CDR1 and CDR2 (germline): DFQATT, SNEGSKA (reference sequence). The V gene lost 5 bases and the J gene lost 3 bases, with 17 bases spanning the gap. The CDR3 spans 14 residues. CDR3 sequence (DNA): TGCAGTGCTCCCAACAGCTTCGGAGGCTACGAGCAGTACTTC. Protein: CSAPNSFGGYEQYF.

In regard to this clonotype: It may be a read error: a sequence one base away is much more abundant. Lacking the conserved final phenylalanine or tryptophan, this CDR3 likely reflects a read error. The gene calls are TRBV20-1 and TRBJ1-1, with D perhaps TRBD1 (5 bases). Trimming removed 3 bases from V and 1 base from J, with 12 bases in between. CDR3 size: 14 residues. Looked up from germline, CDR1 is DFQATT and CDR2 is SNEGSKA (reference sequence). The CDR3: CSASPTGTNTEAFL. CDR3 in DNA: TGCAGTGCTAGTCCGACCGGGACGAACACTGAAGCTTTCCTT.

This clonotype came up a few times. The chain combines TRBV20-1 with TRBJ1-2, with no clear D. Trimming took 2 bases from V and 5 from J, leaving 9 bases between them. The germline V gene has CDR1 DFQATT and CDR2 SNEGSKA (reference sequence). The CDR3 consists of 12 residues. Written as DNA, the CDR3 is TGCAGTGCTAGACCCCTCGGGTATGGCTACACCTTC. Its protein is CSARPLGYGYTF.

This clonotype appeared many times. The V and J genes are TRBV5-5 and TRBJ1-1; possibly TRBD1 for D (6 bases). V was pared by 0 bases and J by 4 bases, with 13 bases between. This CDR3 spans 15 amino acids. Per germline, CDR1 SGHKS and CDR2 YYEKEE (reference sequence). This CDR3 reads CASSLVATGSTEAFF. The CDR3 DNA follows: TGTGCCAGCAGCTTGGTGGCCACAGGGAGCACTGAAGCTTTCTTT.

The chain is built from TRBV5-8 and TRBJ2-1; 7 bases are shared with TRBD2. CDR1 SGHTS and CDR2 YDEGEE come from the germline V gene. The CDR3 spans 16 residues. The V and J ends lost 4 bases and 5 bases, in that order; junction bases with no gene match: 12. CDR3 region: CASSEGTTDGHNEQFF. The CDR3, as DNA: TGTGCCAGCAGCGAGGGGACTACCGATGGGCACAATGAGCAGTTCTTC.

The table lists this clonotype with many counts. The chain joins TRBV20-1 to TRBJ2-7; possibly TRBD1 for D (6 bases). The CDR3 is made up of 12 amino acids. V lost 7 bases to trimming and J lost 0 bases, with 10 bases between them. The germline V gene encodes CDR1 DFQATT and CDR2 SNEGSKA (reference sequence). The CDR3 region has the DNA TGCAGTGTCAGGACAGACTCCTACGAGCAGTACTTC. This encodes CSVRTDSYEQYF.

This clonotype was counted many times. The CDR3: CASSPRQGWYYGYTF. The DNA of the CDR3 is TGTGCCAGCAGCCCCCGACAGGGGTGGTACTATGGCTACACCTTC. The rearrangement joins TRBV28 to TRBJ1-2; 8 nucleotides agree with TRBD1. Germline CDR1 is MDHEN and CDR2 is SYDVKM. The ends lost 6 bases at V and 3 bases at J; junction bases unmatched: 9. CDR3 length equals 15 residues.

V and J are TRBV6-1 and TRBJ2-7; TRBD1 aligns across 10 bases. The CDR3 loop spans 12 amino acids. V was pared by 10 bases and J by 6 bases, with 6 bases of the junction left unmatched. Germline V gene lookup returns CDR1 MNHNS and CDR2 SASEGT. In DNA, the CDR3 is TGTGCCACCACGGACAGGGGGGGCGAGCAGTACTTC. It yields the protein CATTDRGGEQYF.

This chain connects TRBV24-1 to TRBJ2-2, with D perhaps matching TRBD1 (6 bases). V dropped 11 bases and J dropped 3 bases, with 12 bases sitting between them. This CDR3 contains 13 residues. Germline V gene data show CDR1 as KGHDR and CDR2 as SFDVKD. The CDR3 DNA follows: TGTGCCAGTGGGACACCGTACACCGGGGAGCTGTTTTTT. Translation gives CASGTPYTGELFF.

This clonotype was counted many times. The chain uses TRBV28 and TRBJ2-2; 10 nucleotides match TRBD2. After removal of 6 bases from V and 4 bases from J, the junction contained 2 bases not matched to a gene. This CDR3 region has 14 residues. Germline V gives CDR1 MDHEN, CDR2 SYDVKM. This CDR3 reads CASSRLAGTGELFF. In DNA form, the CDR3 reads TGTGCCAGCAGCCGACTAGCGGGCACCGGGGAGCTGTTTTTT. Filled out from reference TRBV28 and TRBJ2-2, the complete variable domain reads DVKVTQSSRYLVKRTGEKVFLECVQDMDHENMFWYRQDPGLGLRLIYFSYDVKMKEKGDIPEGYSVSREKKERFSLILESASTNQTSMYLCASSRLAGTGELFFGEGSRLTVL.

This clonotype was picked up many times. The chain couples TRBV10-3 to TRBJ1-2; D is perhaps TRBD1 (5 bases). CDR1 and CDR2 from the germline V gene are ENHRY and SYGVKD. V was shortened by 2 bases and J by 4 bases, with 11 bases between the two germline ends. This CDR3 comprises 14 residues. The CDR3 reads CAISESRAFYGYTF. The CDR3 coding sequence is TGTGCCATCAGTGAGAGCAGGGCCTTCTATGGCTACACCTTC.

This clonotype has a count of ten or more. The J gene is TRBJ2-7, the V gene TRBV27; TRBD1 matches 10 bases. The CDR3 is 15 amino acids. J was trimmed by 1 base and V by 4 bases; bases with no gene match: 4. From germline, CDR1 is MNHEY and CDR2 SMNVEV (reference sequence). CDR3 sequence (DNA): TGTGCCAGCAGTTCGACAGGGGGCGCATCCTACGAGCAGTACTTC. It codes for CASSSTGGASYEQYF.